This T cell receptor (beta chain) originates from a study of control samples from healthy donors and cancer patients. Produced via immunoSEQ multiplex PCR; TCRdb's table is partial and in-frame only. This sample carries 100,000 to 120,000 clones, roughly 88% of them seen once, and the ten largest clones take roughly 3.7%. The sample taken for sequencing was PBMCs. The TCR comes from a woman aged 55 to 70 with lung cancer.

The CDR3: CSVAGGQGVSNEKLFF. The CDR3 DNA reads as TGCAGCGTTGCGGGGGGACAGGGGGTGTCAAATGAAAAACTGTTTTTT. V is TRBV29-1 and J is TRBJ1-4, with 11 bases lining up with TRBD1. Germline V CDR1 and CDR2: SQVTM, ANQGSEA. The CDR3 contains 16 residues. Trimming at V came to 4 bases and at J to 5 bases, leaving 9 bases not matched to a gene.